The rows below give T cell receptor beta chains drawn from one sample of a study of post-analysis software for immune sequencing data. TCRdb redid the calling of the PCR reads with MiXCR, one entry per CDR3 protein. Among hundreds of thousands of distinct CDR3 sequences listed, more than 50% were seen once. Sequenced material: blood. Receptor source: a girl aged 2 to 10 with multiple sclerosis. CDR3s include the opening cysteine and the closing phenylalanine or tryptophan. D genes are given only for firm matches. Clone sizes are given selectively: once, few, many, or a class where the clone is expanded.

abundance: once; j_gene: TRBJ2-7; d_gene: NA; v_gene: TRBV10-3; CDR3aa: CAIRESRDSYEQYF; CDR3nt: TGTGCCATCAGGGAGTCGCGGGACAGCTACGAGCAGTACTTC
abundance: NA; j_gene: TRBJ1-6; d_gene: TRBD1; v_gene: TRBV12-3/TRBV12-4; CDR3aa: CASSWDRLNSPLHF; CDR3nt: TGTGCCAGCAGCTGGGACAGGCTAAATTCACCCCTCCACTTT
abundance: once; j_gene: TRBJ1-4; d_gene: NA; v_gene: TRBV6-5; CDR3aa: CASSTRQRTNEKLFF; CDR3nt: TGTGCCAGCAGTACGCGACAGCGAACTAATGAAAAACTGTTTTTT
abundance: NA; j_gene: TRBJ2-7; d_gene: TRBD1; v_gene: TRBV6-1; CDR3aa: CASSAVGQGAYEQYF; CDR3nt: TGTGCCAGCAGTGCCGTCGGACAGGGGGCTTACGAGCAGTACTTC
abundance: NA; j_gene: TRBJ2-1; d_gene: NA; v_gene: TRBV29-1; CDR3aa: CSGGLVVVPYNEQFF; CDR3nt: TGCAGCGGGGGGTTAGTGGTGGTGCCCTACAATGAGCAGTTCTTC
abundance: NA; j_gene: TRBJ1-1; d_gene: NA; v_gene: TRBV6-5; CDR3aa: CASSRLGGLDTEAFF; CDR3nt: TGTGCCAGCAGCCGACTCGGGGGGCTGGACACTGAAGCTTTCTTT
abundance: NA; j_gene: TRBJ2-1; d_gene: TRBD1; v_gene: TRBV7-2; CDR3aa: CASSRAQGARYNEQFF; CDR3nt: TGTGCCAGCAGTCGAGCCCAGGGGGCGCGCTACAATGAGCAGTTCTTC
abundance: few; j_gene: TRBJ2-1; d_gene: TRBD2; v_gene: TRBV10-1; CDR3aa: CASSDAGLAGADHEQFF; CDR3nt: TGCGCCAGCAGTGATGCCGGACTAGCGGGGGCCGACCATGAGCAGTTCTTC
abundance: NA; j_gene: TRBJ1-1; d_gene: NA; v_gene: TRBV5-1; CDR3aa: CASRLGNTEAFF; CDR3nt: TGCGCCAGCAGATTAGGGAACACTGAAGCTTTCTTT
abundance: NA; j_gene: TRBJ2-7; d_gene: NA; v_gene: TRBV12-3/TRBV12-4; CDR3aa: CASGRSKSYEQYF; CDR3nt: TGTGCCAGCGGGAGGTCCAAATCCTACGAGCAGTACTTC
abundance: NA; j_gene: TRBJ2-3; d_gene: TRBD2; v_gene: TRBV12-3/TRBV12-4; CDR3aa: CASSPQRGITDTQYF; CDR3nt: TGTGCCAGCAGTCCCCAGCGGGGGATCACAGATACGCAGTATTTT
abundance: NA; j_gene: TRBJ2-1; d_gene: NA; v_gene: TRBV3-1; CDR3aa: CASSQGSVLGGYNEQFF; CDR3nt: TGTGCCAGCAGCCAAGGATCTGTACTTGGGGGGTACAATGAGCAGTTCTTC
abundance: NA; j_gene: TRBJ1-2; d_gene: NA; v_gene: TRBV5-1; CDR3aa: CASSGGSGGYTF; CDR3nt: TGCGCCAGCAGTGGGGGCAGTGGTGGCTACACCTTC
abundance: few; j_gene: TRBJ2-7; d_gene: NA; v_gene: TRBV3-1; CDR3aa: CASSKRDHEQYF; CDR3nt: TGTGCCAGCAGCAAACGGGACCACGAGCAGTACTTC
abundance: NA; j_gene: TRBJ2-1; d_gene: TRBD1; v_gene: TRBV24-1; CDR3aa: CATSGTGQSSAYNEQFF; CDR3nt: TGTGCCACCAGTGGGACAGGTCAGTCCTCGGCGTACAATGAGCAGTTCTTC
abundance: NA; j_gene: TRBJ2-7; d_gene: NA; v_gene: TRBV20-1; CDR3aa: CSARNRATHEQYF; CDR3nt: TGCAGTGCTAGAAACAGGGCCACCCACGAGCAGTACTTC
abundance: many; j_gene: TRBJ1-5; d_gene: TRBD1; v_gene: TRBV7-2; CDR3aa: CASSASLTGGDQPQHF; CDR3nt: TGTGCCAGCAGCGCATCGCTGACAGGGGGAGATCAGCCCCAGCATTTT
abundance: NA; j_gene: TRBJ1-2; d_gene: NA; v_gene: TRBV6-5; CDR3aa: CASSYSEGGYGYTF; CDR3nt: TGTGCCAGCAGTTACTCCGAAGGGGGCTATGGCTACACCTTC
abundance: NA; j_gene: TRBJ2-3; d_gene: NA; v_gene: TRBV20-1; CDR3aa: CSARDRGMNTDTQYF; CDR3nt: TGCAGTGCTAGAGATCGCGGGATGAACACAGATACGCAGTATTTT
abundance: NA; j_gene: TRBJ2-1; d_gene: NA; v_gene: TRBV27; CDR3aa: CASQSGYNIHNEQFF; CDR3nt: TGTGCCAGTCAATCGGGATACAATATCCATAATGAGCAGTTCTTC
abundance: NA; j_gene: TRBJ2-3; d_gene: NA; v_gene: TRBV29-1; CDR3aa: CSVEASGTDTQYF; CDR3nt: TGCAGCGTTGAGGCTAGCGGCACAGATACGCAGTATTTT
abundance: few; j_gene: TRBJ2-5; d_gene: NA; v_gene: TRBV7-9; CDR3aa: CASSLLSGTYQETQYF; CDR3nt: TGTGCCAGCAGCTTACTCTCCGGGACGTACCAAGAGACCCAGTACTTC
abundance: NA; j_gene: TRBJ2-5; d_gene: NA; v_gene: TRBV12-3/TRBV12-4; CDR3aa: CASSSGLYQETQYF; CDR3nt: TGTGCCAGCAGTTCGGGACTTTACCAAGAGACCCAGTACTTC
abundance: NA; j_gene: TRBJ1-6; d_gene: NA; v_gene: TRBV10-3; CDR3aa: CAITERVVGDSPLHF; CDR3nt: TGTGCCATCACCGAGAGAGTAGTTGGAGATTCACCCCTCCACTTT
abundance: NA; j_gene: TRBJ2-1; d_gene: NA; v_gene: TRBV12-3/TRBV12-4; CDR3aa: CASSTQEGGNEQFF; CDR3nt: TGTGCCAGCAGTACTCAAGAGGGGGGGAATGAGCAGTTCTTC
abundance: few; j_gene: TRBJ2-5; d_gene: TRBD2; v_gene: TRBV5-5; CDR3aa: CASSLGTAGETQYF; CDR3nt: TGTGCCAGCAGCTTGGGTACAGCGGGGGAGACCCAGTACTTC
abundance: NA; j_gene: TRBJ2-3; d_gene: NA; v_gene: TRBV27; CDR3aa: CASSLIGFGGTDTQYF; CDR3nt: TGTGCCAGCAGTTTGATAGGATTTGGTGGGACAGATACGCAGTATTTT
abundance: few; j_gene: TRBJ2-5; d_gene: TRBD1; v_gene: TRBV12-3/TRBV12-4; CDR3aa: CASSFPTGQETQYF; CDR3nt: TGTGCCAGCAGTTTTCCGACAGGGCAAGAGACCCAGTACTTC
abundance: NA; j_gene: TRBJ2-7; d_gene: NA; v_gene: TRBV12-3/TRBV12-4; CDR3aa: CASTPGIWTAISYEQYF; CDR3nt: TGTGCCAGCACCCCAGGTATTTGGACAGCGATCTCCTACGAGCAGTACTTC
abundance: NA; j_gene: TRBJ2-7; d_gene: TRBD1; v_gene: TRBV5-5; CDR3aa: CASSLAGTGVYEQYF; CDR3nt: TGTGCCAGCAGCTTGGCCGGGACAGGGGTATACGAGCAGTACTTC
abundance: NA; j_gene: TRBJ2-2; d_gene: TRBD2; v_gene: TRBV12-3/TRBV12-4; CDR3aa: CASSLASGRSPGELFF; CDR3nt: TGTGCCAGCAGTTTGGCTAGCGGGAGGTCGCCCGGGGAGCTGTTTTTT
abundance: NA; j_gene: TRBJ2-7; d_gene: NA; v_gene: TRBV7-2; CDR3aa: CASSPRGSTYEQYF; CDR3nt: TGTGCCAGCAGCCCCCGGGGGTCCACCTACGAGCAGTACTTC
abundance: few; j_gene: TRBJ2-3; d_gene: NA; v_gene: TRBV7-3; CDR3aa: CASSPGTSTYDATDTQYF; CDR3nt: TGTGCCAGCAGCCCAGGGACTTCAACATACGACGCCACAGATACGCAGTATTTT
abundance: few; j_gene: TRBJ2-7; d_gene: TRBD2; v_gene: TRBV20-1; CDR3aa: CSARTSGHYEQYF; CDR3nt: TGCAGTGCTAGGACTAGCGGACACTACGAGCAGTACTTC
abundance: once; j_gene: TRBJ1-1; d_gene: TRBD1; v_gene: TRBV6-5; CDR3aa: CASHRGVNTEAFF; CDR3nt: TGTGCCAGTCACAGGGGCGTGAACACTGAAGCTTTCTTT
abundance: NA; j_gene: TRBJ1-2; d_gene: NA; v_gene: TRBV29-1; CDR3aa: CSVGLTYGYTF; CDR3nt: TGCAGCGTCGGCCTTACCTATGGCTACACCTTC
abundance: NA; j_gene: TRBJ2-5; d_gene: TRBD1; v_gene: TRBV7-8; CDR3aa: CASSKGTAPQETQYF; CDR3nt: TGTGCCAGCAGCAAAGGGACAGCTCCCCAAGAGACCCAGTACTTC
abundance: NA; j_gene: TRBJ2-5; d_gene: TRBD2; v_gene: TRBV20-1; CDR3aa: CSARVVAGGPRETQYF; CDR3nt: TGCAGTGCTAGGGTGGTAGCGGGAGGGCCGCGGGAGACCCAGTACTTC
abundance: once; j_gene: TRBJ2-3; d_gene: NA; v_gene: TRBV20-1; CDR3aa: CSARAAGGTQYF; CDR3nt: TGCAGTGCTAGAGCCGCTGGAGGGACGCAGTATTTT
abundance: NA; j_gene: TRBJ1-1; d_gene: NA; v_gene: TRBV10-3; CDR3aa: CAISAGTGTEAFF; CDR3nt: TGTGCCATCAGTGCGGGTACCGGCACTGAAGCTTTCTTT
abundance: NA; j_gene: TRBJ2-5; d_gene: NA; v_gene: TRBV5-1; CDR3aa: CASSFAVGETQYF; CDR3nt: TGCGCCAGCAGCTTTGCGGTGGGGGAGACCCAGTACTTC
abundance: NA; j_gene: TRBJ2-4; d_gene: NA; v_gene: TRBV12-3/TRBV12-4; CDR3aa: CASSGRKAKNSQYF; CDR3nt: TGTGCCAGCTCCGGACGGAAAGCCAAAAACAGTCAGTACTTC
abundance: NA; j_gene: TRBJ2-1; d_gene: TRBD2; v_gene: TRBV5-1; CDR3aa: CASSLELAGVYNEQFF; CDR3nt: TGCGCCAGCAGCTTGGAACTAGCGGGGGTCTACAATGAGCAGTTCTTC
abundance: NA; j_gene: TRBJ2-5; d_gene: TRBD1; v_gene: TRBV25-1; CDR3aa: CASSGQGATWETQYF; CDR3nt: TGTGCCAGCAGTGGGCAGGGGGCAACCTGGGAGACCCAGTACTTC
abundance: few; j_gene: TRBJ2-5; d_gene: TRBD2; v_gene: TRBV20-1; CDR3aa: CSARGLADQETQYF; CDR3nt: TGCAGTGCTAGGGGACTAGCAGACCAAGAGACCCAGTACTTC
abundance: NA; j_gene: TRBJ2-1; d_gene: NA; v_gene: TRBV28; CDR3aa: CASSSPESSYNEQFF; CDR3nt: TGTGCCAGCAGTTCCCCTGAAAGCTCCTACAATGAGCAGTTCTTC
abundance: NA; j_gene: TRBJ1-5; d_gene: TRBD1; v_gene: TRBV27; CDR3aa: CASSFGTGGNQPQHF; CDR3nt: TGTGCCAGCAGTTTCGGGACAGGGGGCAATCAGCCCCAGCATTTT
abundance: NA; j_gene: TRBJ2-3; d_gene: NA; v_gene: TRBV29-1; CDR3aa: CSVDGVGTDTQYF; CDR3nt: TGCAGCGTTGACGGGGTAGGGACAGATACGCAGTATTTT
abundance: few; j_gene: TRBJ2-3; d_gene: TRBD2; v_gene: TRBV4-3; CDR3aa: CASSLIAGGTDTQYF; CDR3nt: TGCGCCAGCAGCCTCATAGCGGGGGGGACCGATACGCAGTATTTT
abundance: few; j_gene: TRBJ2-5; d_gene: NA; v_gene: TRBV12-3/TRBV12-4; CDR3aa: CASRPTSRVGTQYF; CDR3nt: TGTGCCAGCAGGCCGACAAGTCGAGTAGGGACCCAGTACTTC